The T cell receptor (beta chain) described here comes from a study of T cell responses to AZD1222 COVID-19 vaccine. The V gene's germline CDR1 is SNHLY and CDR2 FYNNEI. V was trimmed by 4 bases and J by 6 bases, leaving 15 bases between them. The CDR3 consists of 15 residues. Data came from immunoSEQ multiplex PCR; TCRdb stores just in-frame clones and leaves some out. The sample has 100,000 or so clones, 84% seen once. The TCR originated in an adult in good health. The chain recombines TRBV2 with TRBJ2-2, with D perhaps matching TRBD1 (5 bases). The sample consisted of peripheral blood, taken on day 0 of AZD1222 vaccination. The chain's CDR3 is CASSVAQGLAGELFF. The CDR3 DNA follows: TGTGCCAGCAGTGTCGCCCAGGGCTTAGCCGGGGAGCTGTTTTTT.